Following are 25 T cell receptor beta chains from one sample sequenced in a study of cytomegalovirus exposure and HLA in healthy donors. With 60 Vbeta and 13 Jbeta primers, the PCR was carried out. The method was immunoSEQ multiplex PCR; TCRdb's version includes in-frame clones alone and lacks a portion of them. The sample includes approximately 100,000 clones, around three quarters of them seen just once. The source material was PBMCs. These receptors originate from a female donor in good health and CMV-seropositive.

The rearrangement joins TRBV19 to TRBJ2-7; 9 bases fit TRBD1. Germline V gene lookup returns CDR1 LNHDA and CDR2 SQIVND (reference sequence). The CDR3 runs 14 residues. The trim removed 4 bases at V and 2 bases at J, leaving 3 bases unmatched. The CDR3 here is CASSTTGGAYEQYF. CDR3 DNA: TGTGCCAGTAGTACGACAGGGGGGGCCTACGAGCAGTACTTC.

The chain recombines TRBV4-2 with TRBJ1-5; 11 bases are a match to TRBD1. This CDR3 comprises 17 residues. Germline trimming cut 0 bases from V and 9 bases from J; bases unmatched to any gene: 10. CDR1 and CDR2 from the germline V gene are LGHNA and YNFKEQ. Here the CDR3 DNA reads TGTGCCAGCAGCCAAGACAAGGGACAGGGGGTCTTCTCGCCCCAGCATTTT. Translation: CASSQDKGQGVFSPQHF.

This clone was counted between two and nine times. The genes are TRBV13 and TRBJ2-1, with 11 bases aligning to TRBD2. The J segment lost 2 bases and the V segment lost 5 bases, leaving 5 bases of the junction unmatched. The CDR3 loop spans 16 amino acids. CDR1 and CDR2 from the germline V gene are PRHDT and FYEKMQ (reference sequence). The CDR3 sequence: CASSPRTSGPYNEQFF. The CDR3 DNA follows: TGTGCCAGCAGCCCCCGGACTAGCGGGCCCTACAATGAGCAGTTCTTC. Complete variable domain (other parts from reference TRBV13 and TRBJ2-1): AAGVIQSPRHLIKEKRETATLKCYPIPRHDTVYWYQQGPGQDPQFLISFYEKMQSDKGSIPDRFSAQQFSDYHSELNMSSLELGDSALYFCASSPRTSGPYNEQFFGPGTRLTVL.

The rearrangement uses TRBV30 and TRBJ2-5, with D unresolved. CDR3 length equals 13 residues. Per germline, CDR1 GTSNPN and CDR2 SVGIG (reference sequence). Trimming cost V 0 bases and J 4 bases, with 9 bases left between them. CDR3 DNA: TGTGCCTGGAGTGTACAGATCCTAGAGACCCAGTACTTC. This translates into CAWSVQILETQYF.

This clone was seen only a few times. V usage is TRBV7-9 and J usage is TRBJ1-5, with 8 bases lining up with TRBD1. The ends lost 4 bases at V and 5 bases at J; junction bases unmatched: 13. Germline V CDR1 and CDR2: SEHNR, FQNEAQ (reference sequence). The CDR3 has 17 residues. The CDR3 nucleotides are TGTGCCAGCAGCTCGATAAGCGACAGGGGAAGAGATCAGCCCCAGCATTTT. Its translation is CASSSISDRGRDQPQHF.

This chain connects TRBV7-2 to TRBJ1-1; D is possibly TRBD1 (6 bases). Trimming cost V 1 base and J 1 base, with 13 bases left between them. The CDR3 is 16 amino acids. The germline V gene has CDR1 SGHTA and CDR2 FQGNSA. This chain's CDR3 is CASSLVGAGANTEAFF. CDR3 coding DNA: TGTGCCAGCAGCTTAGTAGGGGCGGGGGCGAACACTGAAGCTTTCTTT.

This chain connects TRBV30 to TRBJ1-5; D is undetermined. V was cut by 5 bases and J by 7 bases, with 15 bases left in between. CDR3 size: 13 residues. The germline V gene has CDR1 GTSNPN and CDR2 SVGIG (reference sequence). CDR3 amino acids: CAWGTGREQPQHF. In DNA, the CDR3 is TGTGCCTGGGGAACCGGGAGAGAACAGCCCCAGCATTTT.

V and J are TRBV5-1 and TRBJ1-6; D uncertain. This CDR3 region has 15 residues. Germline CDR1 and CDR2: SGHRS and YFSETQ. V was trimmed by 0 bases and J by 6 bases, leaving 10 bases between them. Here the CDR3 reads CASSLEGEVNSPLHF. The CDR3 DNA follows: TGCGCCAGCAGCTTGGAGGGAGAGGTTAATTCACCCCTCCACTTT. Looking up the rest from reference TRBV5-1 and TRBJ1-6 gives the full variable domain: KAGVTQTPRYLIKTRGQQVTLSCSPISGHRSVSWYQQTPGQGLQFLFEYFSETQRNKGNFPGRFSGRQFSNSRSEMNVSTLELGDSALYLCASSLEGEVNSPLHFGNGTRLTVT.

For this clone: Mismatch with germline at one junction end may stem from a read error. V and J are TRBV7-2 and TRBJ2-7, with TRBD2 matching over 10 bases. Germline loops: CDR1 SGHTA, CDR2 FQGNSA. The CDR3 is made up of 16 amino acids. DNA for the CDR3: TGTGTCAGCAGCCTCGATAGCGGGGGGACTCCCTACGAGCAGTACTTC. Encoded protein: CVSSLDSGGTPYEQYF.

This chain joins TRBV7-9 and TRBJ2-5; D remains unclear. CDR1 and CDR2 (germline): SEHNR, FQNEAQ (reference sequence). V lost 1 base and J lost 1, with 7 bases in between. This CDR3 spans 14 amino acids. CDR3 sequence: CASSLVGSQETQYF. The DNA of the CDR3 is TGTGCCAGCAGCTTAGTTGGCAGCCAAGAGACCCAGTACTTC.

This chain uses TRBV11-2 with TRBJ2-7; 7 positions agree with TRBD2. The CDR3 consists of 15 residues. V trimming: 5 bases; J trimming: 0 bases; junction bases outside the gene matches: 7. The germline CDR1 and CDR2 sequences are SGHAT and FQNNGV. The CDR3 reads CASSALADRSYEQYF. The CDR3 DNA reads TGTGCCAGCAGCGCTCTAGCGGACCGCTCCTACGAGCAGTACTTC.

The rearrangement uses TRBV18 and TRBJ2-7; TRBD2 matches at 10 bases. The V gene end was trimmed by 3 bases and the J gene end by 1 base; junction bases not matched to a gene: 6. Looked up from germline, CDR1 is KGHSH and CDR2 is LQKENI. The CDR3 runs 16 residues. This CDR3 reads CASSPLTSGRSYEQYF. CDR3 in DNA: TGTGCCAGCTCACCGCTGACTAGCGGGCGATCCTACGAGCAGTACTTC.

The CDR3, as DNA: TGTGCCTGGAGTATTAGGAGCGGGAGGCCCACCGGGGAGCTGTTTTTT. This encodes CAWSIRSGRPTGELFF. The chain employs TRBV30 and TRBJ2-2, with TRBD2 matching over 9 bases. The CDR3 spans 16 residues. Per the germline V gene, CDR1 is GTSNPN and CDR2 is SVGIG (reference sequence). V was pared by 2 bases and J by 4 bases, with 8 bases of the junction left unmatched. The variable domain in full, completed from reference TRBV30 and TRBJ2-2, reads SQTIHQWPATLVQPVGSPLSLECTVEGTSNPNLYWYRQAAGRGLQLLFYSVGIGQISSEVPQNLSASRPQDRQFILSSKKLLLSDSGFYLCAWSIRSGRPTGELFFGEGSRLTVL.

CDR3 nucleotides: TGTGCCAGCAGTTACTTGCCGCTAACCTACGAGCAGTACTTC. It codes for CASSYLPLTYEQYF. This chain uses TRBV6-5 with TRBJ2-7; D uncertain. With 1 base removed from V and 2 bases from J, the gap between germline ends came to 9 bases. CDR1 and CDR2 (germline): MNHEY, SVGAGI. This CDR3 contains 14 residues.

The V gene is TRBV5-6, the J gene TRBJ2-6; D is unclear. V was shortened by 4 bases and J by 4 bases, with 9 bases between the two germline ends. The CDR3 consists of 14 residues. CDR1 is SGHDT, CDR2 YYEEEE, per germline. The CDR3 DNA follows: TGTGCCAGCAGCCCCGATGCGGGGGCCAACGTCCTGACTTTC. This translates into CASSPDAGANVLTF.

This clone occurred once. This chain uses TRBV4-2 with TRBJ2-3; 10 bases map to TRBD2. The trim removed 0 bases at V and 3 bases at J, leaving 18 bases unmatched. The CDR3 has 21 residues. The germline CDR1 and CDR2 sequences are LGHNA and YNFKEQ. The CDR3 region has the DNA TGTGCCAGCAGCCAAGACCTCGCCCGGAGCGGGAGGGTCGGTACGACAGATACGCAGTATTTT. Translating gives CASSQDLARSGRVGTTDTQYF.

This sequence joins TRBV5-1 and TRBJ2-7, with a tentative D call TRBD2 (6 bases). Per germline, CDR1 SGHRS and CDR2 YFSETQ. The CDR3 sequence is 12 residues long. V was trimmed by 6 bases and J by 6 bases, leaving 13 bases between them. DNA for the CDR3: TGCGCCAGCACCGGGAGAGGCCGCGAGCAGTACTTC. Translation: CASTGRGREQYF.

The chain joins TRBV7-2 to TRBJ1-5; maybe TRBD1 (6 bases). The CDR3 contains 15 residues. Germline V gene lookup returns CDR1 SGHTA and CDR2 FQGNSA. V was cut by 5 bases and J by 0 bases, with 11 bases left in between. The CDR3 DNA reads TGTGCCAGCAGCCTCCAGGGGTATAGCAATCAGCCCCAGCATTTT. Protein sequence: CASSLQGYSNQPQHF.

The chain uses TRBV5-6 and TRBJ1-2; maybe TRBD1 (6 bases). CDR1 SGHDT and CDR2 YYEEEE come from the germline V gene. The CDR3 has 13 amino acids. Between the trimmed V and J ends, which lost 4 bases and 2 bases, there was a span of 9 bases. CDR3 DNA sequence: TGTGCCAGCAGCCAAGACAGGAACTATGGCTACACCTTC. As protein: CASSQDRNYGYTF.

DNA of the CDR3: TGTGCCAGCGGGGTCAGCGGCTATGGCTACACCTTC. The encoded protein is CASGVSGYGYTF. The rearrangement uses TRBV6-1 and TRBJ1-2; D gene ambiguous. V was cut by 8 bases and J by 4 bases, with 11 bases left in between. Per the germline V gene, CDR1 is MNHNS and CDR2 is SASEGT. The CDR3 length is 12 residues.

The chain couples TRBV15 to TRBJ2-7; 8 bases align to TRBD2. The junction had 15 bases not matched to a gene; V was cut back by 5 bases and J by 6 bases. The CDR3 length is 16 residues. The V gene's germline CDR1 is LNHNV and CDR2 YYDKDF (reference sequence). This chain's CDR3 is CATSPGGQRGLREQYF. CDR3 coding DNA: TGTGCCACCAGCCCGGGGGGCCAGCGGGGGTTACGCGAGCAGTACTTC.

The chain couples TRBV7-2 to TRBJ1-1; 8 nucleotides line up with TRBD1. Germline assignment: CDR1 SGHTA and CDR2 FQGNSA. V shed 4 bases, J shed 8 bases, and the junction held 12 bases outside the gene matches. The CDR3 loop spans 15 amino acids. The CDR3 protein is CASSSTPRGRVEAFF. For the CDR3, the DNA is TGTGCCAGCAGCTCAACCCCCAGGGGGCGAGTGGAAGCTTTCTTT. Supplemented by reference TRBV7-2 and TRBJ1-1, the full variable domain reads GAGVSQSPSNKVTEKGKDVELRCDPISGHTALYWYRQSLGQGLEFLIYFQGNSAPDKSGLPSDRFSAERTGGSVSTLTIQRTQQEDSAVYLCASSSTPRGRVEAFFGQGTRLTVV.

The chain couples TRBV7-6 to TRBJ2-3; 9 bases are a match to TRBD1. The junction had 4 bases not matched to a gene; V was cut back by 4 bases and J by 5 bases. The CDR3 length is 14 residues. Per germline, CDR1 SGHVS and CDR2 FNYEAQ. The CDR3 protein is CASSSTGGKDTQYF. CDR3 sequence (DNA): TGTGCCAGCAGCTCGACAGGGGGTAAAGATACGCAGTATTTT.

This clone came up once. The gene calls are TRBV4-3 and TRBJ2-1, with 11 bases identical to TRBD2. Germline CDR1 and CDR2: LGHNA and YSLEER. Unmatched junction bases numbered 5, after V lost 2 bases and J lost 2 bases. This CDR3 comprises 17 residues. DNA for the CDR3: TGCGCCAGCAGCCAAAGCTTAGCGGGGGGGCCCTACAATGAGCAGTTCTTC. Residues: CASSQSLAGGPYNEQFF.

In its sample, this clone was seen a few times. The V call is TRBV7-9, the J call TRBJ2-2, with 15 bases identical to TRBD2. Germline CDR1 is SEHNR and CDR2 is FQNEAQ (reference sequence). The CDR3 length is 18 residues. The ends lost 6 bases at V and 4 bases at J; junction bases unmatched: 9. The CDR3 region is CASSFFRTSGGATGELFF. The CDR3 DNA follows: TGTGCCAGCAGTTTTTTTCGGACTAGCGGGGGGGCCACCGGGGAGCTGTTTTTT.